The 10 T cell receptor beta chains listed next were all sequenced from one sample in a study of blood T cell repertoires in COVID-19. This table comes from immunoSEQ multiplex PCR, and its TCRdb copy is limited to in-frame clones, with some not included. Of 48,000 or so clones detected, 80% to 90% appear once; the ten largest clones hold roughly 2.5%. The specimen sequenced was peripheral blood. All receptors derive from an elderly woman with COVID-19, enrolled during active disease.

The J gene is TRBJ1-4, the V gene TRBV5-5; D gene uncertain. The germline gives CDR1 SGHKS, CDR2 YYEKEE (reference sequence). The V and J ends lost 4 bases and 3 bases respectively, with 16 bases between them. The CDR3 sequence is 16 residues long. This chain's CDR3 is CASSVAAAAANEKLFF. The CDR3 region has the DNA TGTGCCAGCAGCGTGGCTGCGGCTGCCGCTAATGAAAAACTGTTTTTT.

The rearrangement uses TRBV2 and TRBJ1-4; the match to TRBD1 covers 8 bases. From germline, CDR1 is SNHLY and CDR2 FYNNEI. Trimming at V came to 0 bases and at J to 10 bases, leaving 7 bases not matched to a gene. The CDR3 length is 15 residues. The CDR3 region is CASSEAGRGLGKLFF. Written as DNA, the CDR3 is TGTGCCAGCAGTGAAGCGGGCAGGGGGCTCGGAAAACTGTTTTTT. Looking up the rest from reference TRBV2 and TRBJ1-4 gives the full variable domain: EPEVTQTPSHQVTQMGQEVILRCVPISNHLYFYWYRQILGQKVEFLVSFYNNEISEKSEIFDDQFSVERPDGSNFTLKIRSTKLEDSAMYFCASSEAGRGLGKLFFGSGTQLSVL.

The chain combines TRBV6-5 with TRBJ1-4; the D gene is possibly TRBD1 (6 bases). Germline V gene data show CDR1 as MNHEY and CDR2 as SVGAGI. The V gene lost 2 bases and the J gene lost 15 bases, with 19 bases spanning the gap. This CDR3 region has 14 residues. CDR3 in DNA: TGTGCCAGCAGTTACGACAGGCCAGGGCGTTATTTGTTTTTT. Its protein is CASSYDRPGRYLFF.

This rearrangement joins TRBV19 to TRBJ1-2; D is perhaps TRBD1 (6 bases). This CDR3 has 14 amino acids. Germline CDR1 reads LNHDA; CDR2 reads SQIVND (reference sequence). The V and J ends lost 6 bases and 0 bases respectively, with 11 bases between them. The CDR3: CASRRDTTNYGYTF. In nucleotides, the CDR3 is TGTGCCAGTAGGAGGGACACCACTAACTATGGCTACACCTTC.

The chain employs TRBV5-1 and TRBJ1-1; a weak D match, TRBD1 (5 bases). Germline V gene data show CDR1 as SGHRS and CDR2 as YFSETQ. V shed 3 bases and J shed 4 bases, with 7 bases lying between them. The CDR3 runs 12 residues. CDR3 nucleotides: TGCGCCAGCAGCTGGGGGGGCACTGAAGCTTTCTTT. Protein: CASSWGGTEAFF.

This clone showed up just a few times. The CDR3 loop is CASSLGPRSSTDTQYF. The CDR3 DNA follows: TGTGCCAGCAGCTTGGGCCCCAGAAGTAGCACAGATACGCAGTATTTT. The rearrangement joins TRBV5-4 to TRBJ2-3; no clear D gene. The V end lost 0 bases, the J end lost 0 bases, and 11 bases lay between the germline ends. The CDR3 sequence is 16 residues long. Germline V CDR1 and CDR2: SGHNT, YYREEE (reference sequence).

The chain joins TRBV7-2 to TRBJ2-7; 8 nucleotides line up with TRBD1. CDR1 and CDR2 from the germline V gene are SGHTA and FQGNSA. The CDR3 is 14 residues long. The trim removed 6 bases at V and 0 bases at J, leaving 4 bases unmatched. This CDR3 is CASRSDRGSYEQYF. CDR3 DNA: TGTGCCAGCAGATCCGACAGGGGCTCCTACGAGCAGTACTTC.

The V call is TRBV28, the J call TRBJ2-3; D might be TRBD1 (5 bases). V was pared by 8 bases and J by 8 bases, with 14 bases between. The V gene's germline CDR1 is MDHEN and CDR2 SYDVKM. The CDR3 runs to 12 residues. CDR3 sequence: CASAGAVGTQYF. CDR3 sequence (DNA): TGTGCCAGCGCTGGGGCAGTAGGTACGCAGTATTTT.

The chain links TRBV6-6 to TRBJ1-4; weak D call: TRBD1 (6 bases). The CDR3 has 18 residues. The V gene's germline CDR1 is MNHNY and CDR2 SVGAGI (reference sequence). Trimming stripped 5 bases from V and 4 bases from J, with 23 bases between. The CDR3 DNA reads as TGTGCCAGCAGTCCCATTACGACAGGCCCGTCCAGTAATGAAAAACTGTTTTTT. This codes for CASSPITTGPSSNEKLFF.

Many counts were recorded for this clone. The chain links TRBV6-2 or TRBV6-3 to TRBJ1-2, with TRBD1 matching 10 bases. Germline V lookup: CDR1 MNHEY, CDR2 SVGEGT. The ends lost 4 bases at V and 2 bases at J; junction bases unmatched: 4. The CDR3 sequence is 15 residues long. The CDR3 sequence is CASSSRTGGNYGYTF. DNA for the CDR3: TGTGCCAGCAGTTCCCGGACAGGGGGGAACTATGGCTACACCTTC.